This TCR beta chain was retrieved from a study of T cells in Graves' hyperthyroidism and ophthalmopathy. Looking at the study overall: At the time of initial diagnosis and before any treatment, peripheral blood was collected.

This clonotype has at least ten counts. Its matching antigen is unknown. Whole-study findings and limits: Also found in blood were most expanded thyroid clonotypes above 0.001. The model predicted ophthalmopathy a median around 6.5 months before onset.

Using RNA transcripts as the source, TCR beta CDR3 regions were amplified. The HTBI primer set was used in a first-round RT-PCR of the TCR CDR3. TCRdb fed the multiplex PCR reads into MiXCR, producing one record per CDR3 protein. This sample yields hundreds of thousands of distinct CDR3 sequences, of which around 13% are seen a single time; roughly 10% belongs to the top ten. The hyperthyroidism patients had all been newly diagnosed, and their disease duration was under 2 months. Their ages ranged from 18 to 65 years. The receptor's source is a woman aged 18-29 years with Graves' hyperthyroidism. The sample taken for sequencing was blood.

In nucleotides, the CDR3 is TGCAGTGCGGACCTAGGATACCAGCAGTTCTTC. Translated: CSADLGYQQFF. The chain recombines TRBV20-1 with TRBJ2-1; unclear D gene. The germline gives CDR1 DFQATT, CDR2 SNEGSKA (reference sequence). The CDR3 contains 11 residues. V was clipped by 6 bases and J by 11 bases, with 14 bases between them.